The 2 T cell receptor beta chains reported below all come from one sample, sequenced in a study of early T cells in non-severe SARS-CoV-2 infection. MiXCR was run by TCRdb on the 5' RACE reads, yielding one entry per CDR3 protein. The sample records roughly 20,000 distinct CDR3 sequences, around 4% being singletons. The sample comprised whole blood. These TCRs come from an adult who was a healthcare worker with PCR-confirmed SARS-CoV-2 infection or an uninfected control (not recorded which).

This clonotype has only a few counts. One junction end disagrees with the germline gene, perhaps due to a read error. The chain uses TRBV4-3 and TRBJ1-1; no reliable D call. Germline values: CDR1 LGHNA, CDR2 YSLEER. This CDR3 spans 14 amino acids. In nucleotides, the CDR3 is TGCGTCAGCAGCGCTCAAGGGTACCACACTGAAGCTTTCTTT. Residues: CVSSAQGYHTEAFF.

This clonotype has more than one count but fewer than ten. V is TRBV28 and J is TRBJ1-1; possibly TRBD1 for D (6 bases). Germline lookup yields CDR1 MDHEN and CDR2 SYDVKM. The CDR3 loop spans 15 amino acids. V was trimmed by 10 bases and J by 1 base, leaving 19 bases between them. The CDR3 DNA reads TGTGCCACCATTAAATCGGGGGGCCCGAACACTGAAGCTTTCTTT. Protein sequence: CATIKSGGPNTEAFF. Drawing the rest from reference TRBV28 and TRBJ1-1, the complete variable domain is DVKVTQSSRYLVKRTGEKVFLECVQDMDHENMFWYRQDPGLGLRLIYFSYDVKMKEKGDIPEGYSVSREKKERFSLILESASTNQTSMYLCATIKSGGPNTEAFFGQGTRLTVV.